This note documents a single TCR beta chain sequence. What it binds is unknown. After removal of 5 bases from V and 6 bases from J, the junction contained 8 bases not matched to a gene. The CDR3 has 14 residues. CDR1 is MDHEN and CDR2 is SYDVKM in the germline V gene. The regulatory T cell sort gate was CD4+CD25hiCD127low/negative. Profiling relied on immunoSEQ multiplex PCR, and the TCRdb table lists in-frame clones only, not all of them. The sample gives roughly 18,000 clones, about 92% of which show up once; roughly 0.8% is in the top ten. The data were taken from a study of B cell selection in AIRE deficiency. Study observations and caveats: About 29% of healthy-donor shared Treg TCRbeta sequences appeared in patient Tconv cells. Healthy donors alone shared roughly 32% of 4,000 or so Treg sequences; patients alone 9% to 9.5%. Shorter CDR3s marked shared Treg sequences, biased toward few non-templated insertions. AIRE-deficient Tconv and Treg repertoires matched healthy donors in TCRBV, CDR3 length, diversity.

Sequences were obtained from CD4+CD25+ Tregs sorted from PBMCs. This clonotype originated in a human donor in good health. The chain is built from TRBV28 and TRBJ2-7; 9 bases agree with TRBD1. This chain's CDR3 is CASSAPGQGVEQYF. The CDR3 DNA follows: TGTGCCAGCAGTGCACCGGGACAGGGAGTCGAGCAGTACTTC.